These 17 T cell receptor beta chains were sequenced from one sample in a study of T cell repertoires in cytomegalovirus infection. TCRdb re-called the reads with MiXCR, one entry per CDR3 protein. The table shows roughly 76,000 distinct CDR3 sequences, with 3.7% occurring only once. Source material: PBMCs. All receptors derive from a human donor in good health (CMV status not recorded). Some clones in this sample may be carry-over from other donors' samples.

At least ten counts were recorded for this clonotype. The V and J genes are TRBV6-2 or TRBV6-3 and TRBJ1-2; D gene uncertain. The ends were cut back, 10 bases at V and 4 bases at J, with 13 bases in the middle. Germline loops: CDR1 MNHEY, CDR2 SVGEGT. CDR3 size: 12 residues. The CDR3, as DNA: TGTGCCACCCGAGACGGCACCTATGGCTACACCTTC. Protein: CATRDGTYGYTF.

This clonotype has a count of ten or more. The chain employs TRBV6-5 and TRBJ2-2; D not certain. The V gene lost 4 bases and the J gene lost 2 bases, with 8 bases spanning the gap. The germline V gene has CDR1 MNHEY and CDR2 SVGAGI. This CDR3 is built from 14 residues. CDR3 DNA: TGTGCCAGCAGTTCTCGAACAAACACCGGGGAGCTGTTTTTT. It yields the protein CASSSRTNTGELFF.

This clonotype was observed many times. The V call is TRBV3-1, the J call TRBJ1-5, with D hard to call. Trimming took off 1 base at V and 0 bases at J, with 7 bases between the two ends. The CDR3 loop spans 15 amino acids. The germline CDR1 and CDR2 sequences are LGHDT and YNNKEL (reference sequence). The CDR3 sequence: CASSQGTNSNQPQHF. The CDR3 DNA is TGTGCCAGCAGCCAAGGAACTAATAGCAATCAGCCCCAGCATTTT. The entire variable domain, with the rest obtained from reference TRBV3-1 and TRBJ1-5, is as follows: DTAVSQTPKYLVTQMGNDKSIKCEQNLGHDTMYWYKQDSKKFLKIMFSYNNKELIINETVPNRFSPKSPDKAHLNLHINSLELGDSAVYFCASSQGTNSNQPQHFGDGTRLSIL.

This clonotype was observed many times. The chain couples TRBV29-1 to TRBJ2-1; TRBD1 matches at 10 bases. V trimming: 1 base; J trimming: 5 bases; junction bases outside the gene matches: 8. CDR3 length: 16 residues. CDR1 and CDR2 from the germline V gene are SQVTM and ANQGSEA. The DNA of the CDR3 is TGCAGCGTTGAAGTCGAGACGGGGACAGGGGACAATGAGCAGTTCTTC. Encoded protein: CSVEVETGTGDNEQFF.

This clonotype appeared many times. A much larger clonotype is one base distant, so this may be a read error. CDR3 in amino acids: CASSLVGHYGYTF. CDR3 coding DNA: TGTGCCAGCAGCTTAGTAGGGCACTATGGCTACACCTTC. The rearrangement links TRBV7-2 to TRBJ1-2, with D uncertain. CDR1 is SGHTA, CDR2 FQGNSA, per germline. CDR3 length: 13 amino acids. The V end was cut by 1 base, the J end by 3 bases, with 6 bases between.

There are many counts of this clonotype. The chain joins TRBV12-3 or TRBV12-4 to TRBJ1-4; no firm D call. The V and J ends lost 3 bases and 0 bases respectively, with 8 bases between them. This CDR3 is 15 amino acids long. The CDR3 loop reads CASSLDQATNEKLFF. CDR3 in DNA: TGTGCCAGCAGTTTGGACCAAGCAACTAATGAAAAACTGTTTTTT.

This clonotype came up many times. CDR3 DNA: TGTGCCAGCAGCTTGGGTCTGGGGGGGGACTACGAGCAGTACTTC. As protein: CASSLGLGGDYEQYF. The J gene is TRBJ2-7, the V gene TRBV7-2; 7 nucleotides align to TRBD2. CDR3 length: 15 amino acids. The ends lost 3 bases at V and 3 bases at J; junction bases unmatched: 8. Germline V gene sequence: CDR1 SGHTA, CDR2 FQGNSA.

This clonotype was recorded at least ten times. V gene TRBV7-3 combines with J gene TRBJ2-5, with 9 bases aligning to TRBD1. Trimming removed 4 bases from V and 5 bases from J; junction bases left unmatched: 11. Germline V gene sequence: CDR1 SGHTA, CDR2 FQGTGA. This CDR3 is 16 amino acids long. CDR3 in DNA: TGTGCCAGCAGCTCCAGGAGGGACAGGGTGAGGGAGACCCAGTACTTC. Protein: CASSSRRDRVRETQYF.

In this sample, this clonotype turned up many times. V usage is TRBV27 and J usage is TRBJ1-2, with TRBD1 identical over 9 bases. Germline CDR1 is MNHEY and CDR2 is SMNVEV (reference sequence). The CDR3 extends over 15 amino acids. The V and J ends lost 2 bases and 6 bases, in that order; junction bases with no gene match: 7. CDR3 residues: CASSLLRQGVDGYTF. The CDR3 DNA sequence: TGTGCCAGCAGTTTACTCCGACAGGGGGTCGATGGCTACACCTTC.

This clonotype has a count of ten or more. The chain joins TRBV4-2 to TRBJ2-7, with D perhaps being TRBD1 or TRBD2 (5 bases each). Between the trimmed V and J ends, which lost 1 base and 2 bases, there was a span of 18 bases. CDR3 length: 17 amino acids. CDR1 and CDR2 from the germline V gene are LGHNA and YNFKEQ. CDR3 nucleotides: TGTGCCAGCAGCCAAGTAGGTTTTGGGGACGCAACCTACGAGCAGTACTTC. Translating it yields CASSQVGFGDATYEQYF.

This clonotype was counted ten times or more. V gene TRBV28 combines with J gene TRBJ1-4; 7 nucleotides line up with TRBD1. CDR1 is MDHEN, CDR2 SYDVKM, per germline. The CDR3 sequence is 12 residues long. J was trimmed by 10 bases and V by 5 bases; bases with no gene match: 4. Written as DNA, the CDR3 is TGTGCCAGCAGTGGAGGGGGCGGAAAACTGTTTTTT. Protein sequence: CASSGGGGKLFF. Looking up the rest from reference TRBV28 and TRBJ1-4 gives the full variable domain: DVKVTQSSRYLVKRTGEKVFLECVQDMDHENMFWYRQDPGLGLRLIYFSYDVKMKEKGDIPEGYSVSREKKERFSLILESASTNQTSMYLCASSGGGGKLFFGSGTQLSVL.

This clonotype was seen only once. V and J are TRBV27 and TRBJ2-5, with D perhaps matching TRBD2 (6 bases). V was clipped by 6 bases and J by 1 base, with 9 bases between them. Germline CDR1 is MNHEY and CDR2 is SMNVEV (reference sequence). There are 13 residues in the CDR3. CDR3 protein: CASSAGSQETQYF. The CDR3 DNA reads TGTGCCAGCAGCGCGGGGTCCCAAGAGACCCAGTACTTC.

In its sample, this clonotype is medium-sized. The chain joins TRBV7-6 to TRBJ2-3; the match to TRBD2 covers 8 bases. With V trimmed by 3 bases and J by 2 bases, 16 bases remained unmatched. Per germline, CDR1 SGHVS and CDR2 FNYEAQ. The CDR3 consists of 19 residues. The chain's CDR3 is CASSLRAGVVSPNTDTQYF. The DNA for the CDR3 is TGTGCCAGCAGCTTGAGAGCGGGGGTCGTTTCACCAAACACAGATACGCAGTATTTT.

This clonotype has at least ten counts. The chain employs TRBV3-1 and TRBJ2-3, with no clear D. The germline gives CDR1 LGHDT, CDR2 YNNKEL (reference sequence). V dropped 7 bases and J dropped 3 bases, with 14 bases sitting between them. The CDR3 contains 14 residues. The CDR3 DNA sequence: TGTGCCAGCACCCGAGACCGGGCTACAGATACGCAGTATTTT. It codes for CASTRDRATDTQYF.

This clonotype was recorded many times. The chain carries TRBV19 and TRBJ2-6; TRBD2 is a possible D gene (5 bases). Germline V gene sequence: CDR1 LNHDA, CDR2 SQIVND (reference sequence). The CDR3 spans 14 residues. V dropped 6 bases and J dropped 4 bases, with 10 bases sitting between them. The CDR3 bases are TGTGCCAGTAGACCGAGGGCCGGGGCCAACGTCCTGACTTTC. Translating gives CASRPRAGANVLTF.

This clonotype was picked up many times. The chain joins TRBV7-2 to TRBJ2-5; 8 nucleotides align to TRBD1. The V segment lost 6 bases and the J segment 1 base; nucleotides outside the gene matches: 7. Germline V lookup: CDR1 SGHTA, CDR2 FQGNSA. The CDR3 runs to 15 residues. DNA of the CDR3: TGTGCCAGCAGTCGGGACAGGTCGGTCCAAGAGACCCAGTACTTC. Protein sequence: CASSRDRSVQETQYF.

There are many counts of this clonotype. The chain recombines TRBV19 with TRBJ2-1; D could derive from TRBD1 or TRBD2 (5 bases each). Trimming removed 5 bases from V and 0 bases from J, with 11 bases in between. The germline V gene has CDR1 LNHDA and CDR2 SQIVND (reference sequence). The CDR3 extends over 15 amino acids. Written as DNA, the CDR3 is TGTGCCAGTAGTTCTGAGGGGCGCTCCTACAATGAGCAGTTCTTC. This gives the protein CASSSEGRSYNEQFF.